This T cell receptor beta chain was retrieved from a study of radiotherapy plus CTLA-4 blockade in lung cancer. Study as a whole: The study recorded objective responses in 15% to 20% of patients and disease control in around 31%. General study points: Early blood T cell clone dynamics reportedly forecast response best, with interferon-beta. In blood, TCR clones derived from the tumor expanded after radiotherapy plus ipilimumab.

The V gene end was trimmed by 6 bases and the J gene end by 3 bases; junction bases not matched to a gene: 6. Germline-derived CDR1 and CDR2 are SQVTM and ANQGSEA. The CDR3 extends over 13 amino acids. Regarding this clone: Its specificity is not known.

Lung cancer patients with chemo-refractory metastatic non-small-cell disease were given focal radiation plus CTLA-4 blockade with ipilimumab. Clones were read by immunoSEQ multiplex PCR, and TCRdb kept only the in-frame ones, dropping some. The sample has tens of thousands of clones; 70% to 80% are singletons. Here the sequenced sample was peripheral blood, taken from a patient treated with radiotherapy plus ipilimumab. The chain joins TRBV29-1 to TRBJ2-7, with TRBD1 matching over 9 bases. The receptor comes from a human donor with non-small cell lung cancer who had stable disease on radiotherapy plus ipilimumab. In nucleotides, the CDR3 is TGCAGCGTACCCGGGACAGGGCTCTACGAGCAGTACTTC. This encodes CSVPGTGLYEQYF.